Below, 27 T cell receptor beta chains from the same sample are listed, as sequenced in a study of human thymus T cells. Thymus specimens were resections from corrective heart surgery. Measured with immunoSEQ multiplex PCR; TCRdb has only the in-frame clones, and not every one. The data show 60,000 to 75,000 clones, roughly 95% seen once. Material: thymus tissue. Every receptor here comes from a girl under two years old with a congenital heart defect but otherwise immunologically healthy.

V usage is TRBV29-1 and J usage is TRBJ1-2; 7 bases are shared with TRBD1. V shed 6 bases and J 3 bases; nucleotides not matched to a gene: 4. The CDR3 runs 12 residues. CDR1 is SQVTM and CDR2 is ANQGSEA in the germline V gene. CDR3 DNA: TGCAGCGTACCGACAGGGCACTATGGCTACACCTTC. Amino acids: CSVPTGHYGYTF.

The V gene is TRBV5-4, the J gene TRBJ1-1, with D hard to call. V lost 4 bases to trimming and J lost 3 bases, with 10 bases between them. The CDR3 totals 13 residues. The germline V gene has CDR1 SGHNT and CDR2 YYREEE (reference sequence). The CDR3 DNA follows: TGTGCCAGCAGCCTTAAGAAGGACACTGAAGCTTTCTTT. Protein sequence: CASSLKKDTEAFF.

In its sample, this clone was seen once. The CDR3 reads CASSLAAIYNEQFF. The CDR3 DNA reads as TGTGCCAGCAGCTTAGCGGCGATCTACAATGAGCAGTTCTTC. The J gene is TRBJ2-1, the V gene TRBV7-9, with no clear D. Germline CDR1 reads SEHNR; CDR2 reads FQNEAQ (reference sequence). V was clipped by 0 bases and J by 3 bases, with 6 bases between them. This CDR3 has 14 residues.

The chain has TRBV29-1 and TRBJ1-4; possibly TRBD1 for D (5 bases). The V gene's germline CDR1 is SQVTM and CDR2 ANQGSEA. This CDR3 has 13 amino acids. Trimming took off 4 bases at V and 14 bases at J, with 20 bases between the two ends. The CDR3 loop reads CSVGPDPGRSLFF. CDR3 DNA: TGCAGCGTTGGCCCCGACCCAGGGAGGTCGCTGTTTTTT.

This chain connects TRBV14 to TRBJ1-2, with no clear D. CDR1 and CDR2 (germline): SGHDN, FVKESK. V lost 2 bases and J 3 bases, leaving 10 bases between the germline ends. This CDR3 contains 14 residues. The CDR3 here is CASSQWPGDYGYTF. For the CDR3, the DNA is TGTGCCAGCAGCCAATGGCCCGGGGACTATGGCTACACCTTC.

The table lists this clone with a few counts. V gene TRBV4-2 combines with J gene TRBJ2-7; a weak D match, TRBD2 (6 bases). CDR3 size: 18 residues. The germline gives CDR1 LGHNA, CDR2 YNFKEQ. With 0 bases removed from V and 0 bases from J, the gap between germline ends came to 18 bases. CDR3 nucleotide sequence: TGTGCCAGCAGCCAAGACTCGGCGCCACTAGCTTACTCCTACGAGCAGTACTTC. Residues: CASSQDSAPLAYSYEQYF.

The CDR3 DNA reads as TGTGCCAGTAGTATGCAGGGACAGAAAAACTATGGCTACACCTTC. It is translated as CASSMQGQKNYGYTF. The chain is built from TRBV19 and TRBJ1-2, with 7 positions matching TRBD1. This CDR3 contains 15 residues. The J segment lost 2 bases and the V segment lost 3 bases, leaving 6 bases of the junction unmatched. CDR1 and CDR2 (germline): LNHDA, SQIVND (reference sequence).

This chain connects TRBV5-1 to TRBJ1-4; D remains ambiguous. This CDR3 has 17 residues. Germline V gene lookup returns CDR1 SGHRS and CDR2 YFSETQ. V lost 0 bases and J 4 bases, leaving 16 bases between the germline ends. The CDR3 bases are TGCGCCAGCAGCTTGGATCCTCGAAGGTCTAATAATGAAAAACTGTTTTTT. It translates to CASSLDPRRSNNEKLFF.

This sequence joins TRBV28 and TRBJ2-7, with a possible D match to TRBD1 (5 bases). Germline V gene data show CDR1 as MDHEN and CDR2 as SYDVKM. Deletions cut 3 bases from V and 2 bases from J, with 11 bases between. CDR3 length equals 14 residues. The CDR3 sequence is CASSFPRETYEQYF. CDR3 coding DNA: TGTGCCAGCAGTTTCCCCAGGGAAACCTACGAGCAGTACTTC.

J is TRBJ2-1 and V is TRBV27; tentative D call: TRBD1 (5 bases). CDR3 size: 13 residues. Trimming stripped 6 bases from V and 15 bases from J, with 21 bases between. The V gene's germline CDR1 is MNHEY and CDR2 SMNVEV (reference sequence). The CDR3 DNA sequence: TGTGCCAGCAGCAGGGAAACAGGAATGAGCCGGTTCTTC. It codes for CASSRETGMSRFF.

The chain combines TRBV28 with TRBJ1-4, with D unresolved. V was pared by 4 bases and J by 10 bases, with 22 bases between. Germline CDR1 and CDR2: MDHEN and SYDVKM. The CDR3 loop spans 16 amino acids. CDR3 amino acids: CASSSKMATSGRKLFF. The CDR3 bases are TGTGCCAGCAGTTCAAAGATGGCCACCTCGGGGAGAAAACTGTTTTTT.

The CDR3 sequence is CASSPGLAGVVRDNEQFF. For the CDR3, the DNA is TGTGCCAGCAGCCCCGGACTAGCGGGAGTGGTTCGCGACAATGAGCAGTTCTTC. The chain recombines TRBV7-8 with TRBJ2-1; TRBD2 agrees at 13 bases. This CDR3 has 18 residues. V lost 5 bases, J lost 5 bases, and 12 bases stayed unmatched. Germline assignment: CDR1 SGHVS and CDR2 FQNEAQ.

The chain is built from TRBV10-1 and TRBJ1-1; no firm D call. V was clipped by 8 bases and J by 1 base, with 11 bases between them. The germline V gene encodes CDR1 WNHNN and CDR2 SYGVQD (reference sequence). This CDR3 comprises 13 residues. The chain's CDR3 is CASAVASNTEAFF. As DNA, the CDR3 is TGCGCCAGCGCTGTGGCTTCGAACACTGAAGCTTTCTTT.

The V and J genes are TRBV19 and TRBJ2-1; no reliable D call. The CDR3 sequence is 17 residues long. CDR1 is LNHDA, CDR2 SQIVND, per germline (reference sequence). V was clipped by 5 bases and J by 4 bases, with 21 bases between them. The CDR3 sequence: CASSEPSNVYRYNEQFF. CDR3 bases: TGTGCCAGTAGTGAGCCCTCAAACGTTTACAGATACAATGAGCAGTTCTTC.

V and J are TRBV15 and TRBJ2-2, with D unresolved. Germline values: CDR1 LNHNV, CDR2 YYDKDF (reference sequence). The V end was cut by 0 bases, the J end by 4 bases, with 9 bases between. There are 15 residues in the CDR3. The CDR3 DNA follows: TGTGCCACCAGCAGAGATGGGCGCCCCACCGGGGAGCTGTTTTTT. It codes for CATSRDGRPTGELFF.

As DNA, the CDR3 is TGTGCCAGTAGCCTTACTAGAGGGCTATACAATGAGCAGTTCTTC. It yields the protein CASSLTRGLYNEQFF. The genes are TRBV19 and TRBJ2-1; maybe TRBD2 (5 bases). The CDR3 contains 15 residues. Germline V gene data show CDR1 as LNHDA and CDR2 as SQIVND (reference sequence). Trimming stripped 6 bases from V and 4 bases from J, with 16 bases between.

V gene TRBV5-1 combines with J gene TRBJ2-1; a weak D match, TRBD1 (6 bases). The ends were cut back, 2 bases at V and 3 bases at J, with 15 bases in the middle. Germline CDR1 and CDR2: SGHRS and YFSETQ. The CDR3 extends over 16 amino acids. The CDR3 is CASSFTGPLIYNEQFF. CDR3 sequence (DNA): TGCGCCAGCAGCTTTACAGGGCCCCTTATCTACAATGAGCAGTTCTTC.

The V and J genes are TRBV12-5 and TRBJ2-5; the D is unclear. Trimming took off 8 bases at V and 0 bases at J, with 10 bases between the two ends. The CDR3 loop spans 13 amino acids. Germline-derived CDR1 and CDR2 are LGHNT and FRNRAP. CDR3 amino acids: CASSPWYQETQYF. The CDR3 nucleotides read TGTGCTAGTTCCCCCTGGTACCAAGAGACCCAGTACTTC.

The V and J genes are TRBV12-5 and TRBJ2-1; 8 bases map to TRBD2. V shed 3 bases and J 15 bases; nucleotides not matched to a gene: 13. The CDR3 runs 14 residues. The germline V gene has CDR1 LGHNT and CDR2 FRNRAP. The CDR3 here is CASGLGWDGRAPFF. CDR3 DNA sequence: TGTGCTAGTGGTTTAGGCTGGGACGGGAGGGCCCCGTTCTTC.

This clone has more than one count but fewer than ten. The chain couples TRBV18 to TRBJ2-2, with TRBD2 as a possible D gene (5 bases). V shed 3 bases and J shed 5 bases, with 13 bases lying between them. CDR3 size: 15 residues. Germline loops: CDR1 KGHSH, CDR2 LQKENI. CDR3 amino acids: CASSPDYIRTGELFF. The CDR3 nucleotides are TGTGCCAGCTCACCCGACTATATTCGGACCGGGGAGCTGTTTTTT.

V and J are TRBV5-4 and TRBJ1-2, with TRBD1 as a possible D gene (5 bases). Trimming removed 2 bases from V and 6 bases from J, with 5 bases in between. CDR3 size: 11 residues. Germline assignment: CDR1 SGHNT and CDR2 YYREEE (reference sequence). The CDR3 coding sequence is TGTGCCAGCAGCTTCAGGGATGGCTACACCTTC. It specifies CASSFRDGYTF. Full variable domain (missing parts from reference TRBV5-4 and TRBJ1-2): ETGVTQSPTHLIKTRGQQVTLRCSSQSGHNTVSWYQQALGQGPQFIFQYYREEENGRGNFPPRFSGLQFPNYSSELNVNALELDDSALYLCASSFRDGYTFGSGTRLTVV.

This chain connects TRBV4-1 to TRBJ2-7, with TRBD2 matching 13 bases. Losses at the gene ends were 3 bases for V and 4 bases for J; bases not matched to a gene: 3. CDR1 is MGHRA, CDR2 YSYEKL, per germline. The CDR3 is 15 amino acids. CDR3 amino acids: CASSQGLAGLYEQYF. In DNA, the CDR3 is TGCGCCAGCAGCCAGGGACTAGCGGGATTATACGAGCAGTACTTC.

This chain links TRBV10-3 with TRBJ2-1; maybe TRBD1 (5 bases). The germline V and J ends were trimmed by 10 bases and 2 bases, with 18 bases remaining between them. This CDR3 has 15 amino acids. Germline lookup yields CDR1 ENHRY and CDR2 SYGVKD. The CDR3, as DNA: TGTGCCACAAGAAACCTAGGGGTGGCCTACAATGAGCAGTTCTTC. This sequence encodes CATRNLGVAYNEQFF.

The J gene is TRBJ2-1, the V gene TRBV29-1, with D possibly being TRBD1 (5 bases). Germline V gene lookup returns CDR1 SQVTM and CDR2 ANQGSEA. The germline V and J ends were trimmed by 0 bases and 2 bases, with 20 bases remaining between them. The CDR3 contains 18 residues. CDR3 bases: TGCAGCGTTGAAGATCGGGCCGGATTAGGGGTCCCCTACAATGAGCAGTTCTTC. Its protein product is CSVEDRAGLGVPYNEQFF.

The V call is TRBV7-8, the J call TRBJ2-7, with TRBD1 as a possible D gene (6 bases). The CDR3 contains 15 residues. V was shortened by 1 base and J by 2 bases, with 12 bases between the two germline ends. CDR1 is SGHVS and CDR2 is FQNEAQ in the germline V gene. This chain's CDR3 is CASSLVSRGPYEQYF. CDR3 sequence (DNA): TGTGCCAGCAGCTTAGTCTCCAGGGGACCCTACGAGCAGTACTTC.

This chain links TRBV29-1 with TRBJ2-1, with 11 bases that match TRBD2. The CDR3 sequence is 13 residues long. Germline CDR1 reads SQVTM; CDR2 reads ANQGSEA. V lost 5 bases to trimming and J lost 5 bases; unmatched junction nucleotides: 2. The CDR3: CSVLAGGNNEQFF. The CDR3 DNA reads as TGCAGCGTTTTAGCGGGGGGGAACAATGAGCAGTTCTTC.

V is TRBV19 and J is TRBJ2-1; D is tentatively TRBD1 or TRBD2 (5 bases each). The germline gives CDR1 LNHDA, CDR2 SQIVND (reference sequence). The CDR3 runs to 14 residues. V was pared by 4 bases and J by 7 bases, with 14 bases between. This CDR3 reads CASSTKNRRNEQFF. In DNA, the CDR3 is TGTGCCAGTAGTACCAAAAACAGGAGGAATGAGCAGTTCTTC.